This TCR beta chain was obtained from a study of regulatory T cells in long-lasting Graves disease. In building TCR beta libraries, iRepertoire HTBI primers were used together with Arm-PCR of CDR3 regions. In the original analysis: Sample data revealed 60 to 80 TRBV and some 14 TRBJ segments. TCRdb itself ran the multiplex PCR reads through MiXCR, one entry per CDR3 protein. Clone size and V and J calls follow TCRdb, not the original study. The table has fewer than 550,000 distinct CDR3 sequences, roughly 16% seen once; the top ten hold around 25%. Findings of the study overall: Thyroid tissue went unexamined; only peripheral blood was analyzed. The TCR repertoire of persistent Graves' patients was less diverse than that of newly diagnosed ones.

Note on this clonotype: Antigen: not known.

Time point indicated: newly diagnosed GD, antithyroid drugs for less than 3 months. The TCR library was prepared using RNA isolated from PBMCs. Germline values: CDR1 SEHNR, CDR2 FQNEAQ (reference sequence). V was pared by 7 bases and J by 7 bases, with 8 bases between. This CDR3 contains 10 residues. Another study also made use of these data, one on T cells in Graves' hyperthyroidism and ophthalmopathy. That study adds: Blood also held most thyroid clonotypes expanded beyond 0.001.

The input for sequencing was peripheral blood mononuclear cells (PBMCs), taken at new diagnosis, from a patient treated with antithyroid drugs. The chain has TRBV7-9 and TRBJ2-7; D is uncertain. This sequence originates from a woman aged 35-65 years with Graves disease. The CDR3 DNA sequence: TGTGCCAGCAAAGGTACTGAGCAGTACTTC. Protein product: CASKGTEQYF.